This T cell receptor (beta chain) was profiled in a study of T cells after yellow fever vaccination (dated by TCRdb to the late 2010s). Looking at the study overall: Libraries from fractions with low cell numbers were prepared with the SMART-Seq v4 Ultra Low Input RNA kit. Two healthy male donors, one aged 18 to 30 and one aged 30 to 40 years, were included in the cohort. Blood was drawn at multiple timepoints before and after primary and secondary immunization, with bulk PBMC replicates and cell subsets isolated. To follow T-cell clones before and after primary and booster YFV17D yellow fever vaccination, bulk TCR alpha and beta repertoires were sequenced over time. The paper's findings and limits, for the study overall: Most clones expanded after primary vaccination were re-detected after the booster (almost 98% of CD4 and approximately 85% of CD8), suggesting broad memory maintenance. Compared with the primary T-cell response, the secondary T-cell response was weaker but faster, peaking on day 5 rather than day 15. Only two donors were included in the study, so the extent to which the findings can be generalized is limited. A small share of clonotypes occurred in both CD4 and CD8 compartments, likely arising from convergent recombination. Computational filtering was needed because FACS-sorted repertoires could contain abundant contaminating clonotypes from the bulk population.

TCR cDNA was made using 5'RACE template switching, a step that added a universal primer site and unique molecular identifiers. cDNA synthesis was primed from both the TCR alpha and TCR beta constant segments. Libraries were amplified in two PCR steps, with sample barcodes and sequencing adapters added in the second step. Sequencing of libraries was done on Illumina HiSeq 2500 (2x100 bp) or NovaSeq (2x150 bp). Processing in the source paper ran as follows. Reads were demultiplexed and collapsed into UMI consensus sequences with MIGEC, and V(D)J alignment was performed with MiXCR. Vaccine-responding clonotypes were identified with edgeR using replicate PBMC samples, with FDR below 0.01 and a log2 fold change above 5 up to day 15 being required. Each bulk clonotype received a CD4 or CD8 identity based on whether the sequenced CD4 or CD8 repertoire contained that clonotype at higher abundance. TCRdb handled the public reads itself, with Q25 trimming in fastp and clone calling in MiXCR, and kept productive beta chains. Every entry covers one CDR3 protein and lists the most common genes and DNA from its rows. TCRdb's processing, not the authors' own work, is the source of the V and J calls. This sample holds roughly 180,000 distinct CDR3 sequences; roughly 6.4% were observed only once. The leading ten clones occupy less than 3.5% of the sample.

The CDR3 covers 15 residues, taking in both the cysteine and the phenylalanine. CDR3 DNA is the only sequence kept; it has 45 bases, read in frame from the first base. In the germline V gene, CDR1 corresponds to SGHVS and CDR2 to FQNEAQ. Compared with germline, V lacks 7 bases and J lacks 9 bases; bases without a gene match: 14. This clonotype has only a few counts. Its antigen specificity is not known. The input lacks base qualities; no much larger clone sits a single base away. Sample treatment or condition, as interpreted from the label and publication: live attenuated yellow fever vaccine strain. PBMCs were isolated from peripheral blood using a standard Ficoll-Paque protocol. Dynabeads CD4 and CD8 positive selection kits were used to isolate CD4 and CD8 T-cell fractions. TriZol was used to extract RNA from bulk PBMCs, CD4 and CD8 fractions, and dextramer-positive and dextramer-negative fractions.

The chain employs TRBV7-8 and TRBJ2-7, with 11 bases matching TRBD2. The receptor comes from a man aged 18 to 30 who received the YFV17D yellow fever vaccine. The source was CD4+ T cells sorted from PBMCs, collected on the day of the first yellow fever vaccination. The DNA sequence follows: TGTGCCAGCACCCAACGGAGGCTAGCGGGGGGCCGGCAGTACTTC. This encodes CASTQRRLAGGRQYF. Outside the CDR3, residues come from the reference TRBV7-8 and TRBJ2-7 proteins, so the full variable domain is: GAGVSQSPRYKVAKRGQDVALRCDPISGHVSLFWYQQALGQGPEFLTYFQNEAQLDKSGLPSDRFFAERPEGSVSTLKIQRTQQEDSAVYLCASTQRRLAGGRQYFGPGTRLTVT.